This TCR beta chain emerged from a study of shared clonotypes between healthy human individuals. The assay used deep level. Only in-frame clones appear in the TCRdb table, and some are missing; sequencing was by immunoSEQ multiplex PCR. The sample holds roughly 650,000 clones; roughly 96% are singletons and the top ten take around 0.1%. This clone was observed a single time. Germline CDR1 is SQVTM and CDR2 is ANQGSEA. This CDR3 is built from 15 residues. The junction had 14 bases not matched to a gene; V was cut back by 7 bases and J by 6 bases. The naive CD8 fraction comprised CD45RO-negative cells positively selected for CCR7 and excluded terminally differentiated effector memory CD45RA+ cells.

The chain couples TRBV29-1 to TRBJ2-1; 8 bases align to TRBD1. Input material: naive CD8+ T cells sorted from blood. This TCR came from a woman aged 25 to 39 in good health. As DNA, the CDR3 is TGCAGCGCGAACCCGGGGACAGGTGGTTCCAATGAGCAGTTCTTC. Translated: CSANPGTGGSNEQFF.